These 3 T cell receptor beta chains share one sample of origin, sequenced in a study of T cell changes during pregnancy in multiple sclerosis. Some clones are missing from TCRdb's copy, which holds only in-frame ones; the method was immunoSEQ multiplex PCR. The sample contains 50,000 to 65,000 clones, around 96% of which appear only once. The sample consisted of CD8+ T cells from peripheral blood mononuclear cells, taken after pregnancy. These TCRs come from a female donor with multiple sclerosis, enrolled in a pregnancy study.

The V and J genes are TRBV5-1 and TRBJ2-5; TRBD1 matches 7 bases. The CDR3 consists of 15 residues. Trimming at V came to 4 bases and at J to 4 bases, leaving 10 bases not matched to a gene. CDR1 is SGHRS and CDR2 is YFSETQ in the germline V gene. CDR3 amino acids: CASSVTDPGGETQYF. CDR3 bases: TGCGCCAGCAGCGTGACCGACCCAGGGGGAGAGACCCAGTACTTC.

The gene calls are TRBV29-1 and TRBJ2-7; D remains unclear. Germline V gene data show CDR1 as SQVTM and CDR2 as ANQGSEA. V was trimmed by 1 base and J by 3 bases, leaving 13 bases between them. The CDR3 is 14 residues long. This CDR3 reads CSVEGPGLGYEQYF. In DNA, the CDR3 is TGCAGCGTTGAAGGTCCAGGTTTAGGCTACGAGCAGTACTTC.

CDR3 sequence: CASSLSTGVVQFF. Here the CDR3 DNA reads TGTGCCAGCAGTTTATCCACAGGGGTCGTGCAGTTCTTC. The chain carries TRBV27 and TRBJ2-1; 7 bases are a match to TRBD1. After removal of 0 bases from V and 12 bases from J, the junction contained 5 bases not matched to a gene. Germline V lookup: CDR1 MNHEY, CDR2 SMNVEV (reference sequence). The CDR3 spans 13 residues.